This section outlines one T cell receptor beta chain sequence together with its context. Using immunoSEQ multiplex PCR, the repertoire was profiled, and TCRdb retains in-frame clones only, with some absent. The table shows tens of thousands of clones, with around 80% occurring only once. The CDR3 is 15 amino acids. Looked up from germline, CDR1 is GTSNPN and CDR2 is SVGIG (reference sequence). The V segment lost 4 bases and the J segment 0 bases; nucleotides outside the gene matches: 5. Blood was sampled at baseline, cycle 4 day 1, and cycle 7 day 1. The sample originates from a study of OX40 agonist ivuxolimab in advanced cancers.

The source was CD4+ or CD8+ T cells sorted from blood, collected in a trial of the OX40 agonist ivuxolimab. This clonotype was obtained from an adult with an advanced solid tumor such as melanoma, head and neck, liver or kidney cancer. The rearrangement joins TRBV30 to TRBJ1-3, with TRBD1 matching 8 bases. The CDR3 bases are TGTGCCTGGAATGAGACAGGGGTCTCTGGAAACACCATATATTTT. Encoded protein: CAWNETGVSGNTIYF.